This is a list of T cell receptor beta chains from one sample in a study of blood T cell repertoires in COVID-19. Clones were read by immunoSEQ multiplex PCR, and TCRdb kept only the in-frame ones, dropping some. The top ten hold over 4% of the sample, which has hundreds of thousands of clones, approximately 78% seen once. Sequencing input: PBMCs or T cells enriched from blood (not recorded which). All receptors come from a man aged 35-49 years who had been exposed to COVID-19. The CDR3 runs from the conserved cysteine through the conserved F or W. D genes are given only for firm matches. Only part of the rows carry a size: once, few, many, or a class if the clone is expanded.

>NA|NA|TRBJ2-7|TRBV7-3
TGTGCCAGCAGCAAAGCTACAGGAGCCTACGAGCAGTACTTC
CASSKATGAYEQYF
>NA|once|TRBJ2-2|TRBV7-3
TGTGCCAGCAGCTCGGTCACTGGGGAGCTGTTTTTT
CASSSVTGELFF
>NA|NA|TRBJ2-2|TRBV7-6
TGTGCCAGCAGCCGGGCGGGGACGGCGAACACCGGGGAGCTGTTTTTT
CASSRAGTANTGELFF
>NA|NA|TRBJ2-3|TRBV7-9
TGTGCCAGCAAGAACACGGGGTCAGATACGCAGTATTTT
CASKNTGSDTQYF
>NA|NA|TRBJ2-5|TRBV5-5
TGTGCCAGCAGCTTGCTGTCAGGGCCCCAGTCCTGGGAGACCCAGTACTTC
CASSLLSGPQSWETQYF
>TRBD1|NA|TRBJ1-3|TRBV2
TGTGCCAGCAGTGGGACAGGGGGAGGCACCATATATTTT
CASSGTGGGTIYF
>TRBD1|NA|TRBJ1-1|TRBV6-5
TGTGCCAGCAGTCAGGGGGTCAACACTGAAGCTTTCTTT
CASSQGVNTEAFF
>NA|NA|TRBJ2-2|TRBV6-4
TGTGCCAGCAGTGGGGGAGCCGGGACCGGGGAGCTGTTTTTT
CASSGGAGTGELFF
>TRBD2|NA|TRBJ2-3|TRBV10-3
TGTGCCATCAGACGGCGGGAGGGGGCAGATACGCAGTATTTT
CAIRRREGADTQYF
>TRBD2|many|TRBJ2-1|TRBV4-2
TGTGCCAGCAGCCAAGAATTGCGGGAGTGGGGCAATGAGCAGTTCTTC
CASSQELREWGNEQFF
>NA|NA|TRBJ1-3|TRBV5-1
TGCGCCAGCAGCCTACGGACTGACTCTGGAAACACCATATATTTT
CASSLRTDSGNTIYF
>NA|NA|TRBJ1-5|TRBV18
TGTGCCAGCTCACCTGACGGCGGTCGAAATCAGCCCCAGCATTTT
CASSPDGGRNQPQHF
>NA|once|TRBJ1-6|TRBV9
TGTGCCAGCAGCGACCCTCAGGGCTCACCCCTCCACTTT
CASSDPQGSPLHF
>TRBD1|NA|TRBJ2-7|TRBV11-2
TGTGCCAGCAGCCGGCCCGGGACAGAATACGAGCAGTACTTC
CASSRPGTEYEQYF
>TRBD1|NA|TRBJ1-5|TRBV5-1
TGCGCCAGCAGCATCGGGACAGGGCATCAGCCCCAGCATTTT
CASSIGTGHQPQHF
>NA|NA|TRBJ1-6|TRBV27
TGTGCCAGCGGCTCCGCACGGACTGATAATTCACCCCTCCACTTT
CASGSARTDNSPLHF
>NA|NA|TRBJ1-2|TRBV4-1
TGCGCCAGCAGCCAAGCCCTTACGGGCTATGGCTACACCTTC
CASSQALTGYGYTF
>NA|NA|TRBJ1-2|TRBV7-2
TGTGCCAGCAGCTTAGAAGGGGTATATGGCTACACCTTC
CASSLEGVYGYTF
>TRBD1|NA|TRBJ1-2|TRBV25-1
TGTGCCAGCAGTTCCGGGACAGGGGTTAGTGGCTACACCTTC
CASSSGTGVSGYTF
>TRBD2|NA|TRBJ2-1|TRBV6-5
TGTGCCAGCACTGGGACTAGCGGGAGATTCAATGAGCAGTTCTTC
CASTGTSGRFNEQFF
>TRBD2|once|TRBJ2-7|TRBV11-2
TGTGCCAGCAGCCGGGACTACACCTCCTACGAGCAGTACTTC
CASSRDYTSYEQYF
>TRBD2|NA|TRBJ2-1|TRBV9
TGTGCCAGCAGCGTCCTGGGGAGCGGGAGGGAGAATGAGCAGTTCTTC
CASSVLGSGRENEQFF
>TRBD2|few|TRBJ2-1|TRBV5-3
TGTGCCAGAAGCCGAAAGGAAGCGGGAGACAATGAGCAGTTCTTC
CARSRKEAGDNEQFF
>NA|NA|TRBJ1-2|TRBV11-3
TGTGCCAGCAGCTTAATAGGGGGCTATGGCTACACCTTC
CASSLIGGYGYTF
>TRBD1|NA|TRBJ1-1|TRBV11-3
TGTGCCAGCAGCCCTCACAGGGGGAACACTGAAGCTTTCTTT
CASSPHRGNTEAFF
>TRBD2|many|TRBJ2-2|TRBV2
TGTGCCAGCAGTGTTAAGAACCGACTAGCGGAGAAGATTCACGCGAACACCGGGGAGCTGTTTTTT
CASSVKNRLAEKIHANTGELFF
>TRBD1|NA|TRBJ1-6|TRBV5-1
TGCGCCAGCAGCTTGGCCGGACAGGGCTATAATTCACCCCTCCACTTT
CASSLAGQGYNSPLHF
>NA|NA|TRBJ1-2|TRBV18
TGTGCCAGCTCACCCCTCGCCGGGGCTAACTATGGCTACACCTTC
CASSPLAGANYGYTF
>NA|few|TRBJ2-7|TRBV5-8
TGTGCCAGCAGCTTAGTAGTGGGGCGGTCCGAGCAGTACTTC
CASSLVVGRSEQYF
>NA|NA|TRBJ2-3|TRBV7-9
TGTGCCAGCAGTGTGGAGGGGGCCTCAGATACGCAGTATTTT
CASSVEGASDTQYF
>NA|NA|TRBJ2-7|TRBV10-2
TGCGCCAGCGGCCCCGGGTCGCACGAGCAGTACTTC
CASGPGSHEQYF
>NA|NA|TRBJ1-5|TRBV7-9
TGTGCCAGCAGCTCCATTACCCCGACAGCCCCCAATCAGCCCCAGCATTTT
CASSSITPTAPNQPQHF
>TRBD1|NA|TRBJ2-2|TRBV6-6
TGTGCCAGCAGTCCCTGGACAGGGGAGGTCGGGGAGCTGTTTTTT
CASSPWTGEVGELFF
>TRBD2|NA|TRBJ2-7|TRBV19
TGTGCCAGTATGAACCGGGGGGGTTCCTACGAGCAGTACTTC
CASMNRGGSYEQYF
>NA|NA|TRBJ1-3|TRBV27
TGTGCCAGCAGTTTGGAGGGGCCTGGGTCTTACTCTGGAAACACCATATATTTT
CASSLEGPGSYSGNTIYF
>TRBD2|NA|TRBJ2-1|TRBV25-1
TGTGCCAGCAGTGAATATGGGCGGCCGGGACTAGGGAGTCGGGAGCAGTTCTTC
CASSEYGRPGLGSREQFF
>NA|NA|TRBJ1-5|TRBV15
TGTGCCACCAGCACGGGCGGGACTGTGTCGAATCAGCCCCAGCATTTT
CATSTGGTVSNQPQHF
>NA|NA|TRBJ2-1|TRBV7-9
TGTGCCAGCAGGGGCCCCTCTAGCCAAGGTAACAATGAGCAGTTCTTC
CASRGPSSQGNNEQFF
>NA|NA|TRBJ1-1|TRBV20-1
TGCAGTGCTAGTGTTTCTGGGGGGGCGGAAGCTTTCTTT
CSASVSGGAEAFF
>NA|NA|TRBJ1-5|TRBV30
TGTGCCTGGAGCGTCGGACAGAATCAGCCCCAGCATTTT
CAWSVGQNQPQHF
>NA|NA|TRBJ1-4|TRBV6-5
TGTGCCAGCAGCCAAGACAAACCCTTCGAAAAACTGTTTTTT
CASSQDKPFEKLFF
>NA|few|TRBJ1-4|TRBV3-1/TRBV3-2
TGTGCCAGCAGCCAACCCCAAAGCGGGCTGTTTTTT
CASSQPQSGLFF
>NA|few|TRBJ2-1|TRBV24-1
TGTGCCACCAGTGATCCGCGTCTTCCCTACAATGAGCAGTTCTTC
CATSDPRLPYNEQFF
>NA|NA|TRBJ2-1|TRBV27
TGTGCCAGCAGCCCCTACTATAATGAGCAGTTCTTC
CASSPYYNEQFF
>TRBD2|once|TRBJ2-7|TRBV7-9
TGTGCCAGCAGCTCCGGACTAGCGCCCTACTACGAGCAGTACTTC
CASSSGLAPYYEQYF
>TRBD2|NA|TRBJ2-1|TRBV9
TGTGCCAGCAGCGAGGCGGGAGTATCCTACAATGAGCAGTTCTTC
CASSEAGVSYNEQFF
>NA|NA|TRBJ2-5|TRBV18
TGTGCCAGCTCTCCAGGATCACAGGAGACCCAGTACTTC
CASSPGSQETQYF
>TRBD2|few|TRBJ2-3|TRBV12-3/TRBV12-4
TGTGCCAGCAGTAGCGGGATACTTTGGTATTTT
CASSSGILWYF
>NA|NA|TRBJ1-5|TRBV30
TGTGCCTGGAGTGCGACTTCCGGGACAAGGACCTCGCCCCAGCATTTT
CAWSATSGTRTSPQHF
>NA|NA|TRBJ2-2|TRBV5-4
TGTGCCAGCAGCCGAGGTGGCCGCAGTTCCACCGGGGAGCTGTTTTTT
CASSRGGRSSTGELFF
>NA|NA|TRBJ2-7|TRBV5-1
TGCGCCAGCAGCTTAGAAGGGGGAGCGGTGGCCTACGAGCAGTACTTC
CASSLEGGAVAYEQYF
>TRBD1|NA|TRBJ1-2|TRBV19
TGTGCCAGTACGGGGACAGGGGGCCCCTATGGCTACACCTTC
CASTGTGGPYGYTF
>TRBD2|NA|TRBJ2-4|TRBV6-6
TGTGCCAGCAGCGATTGGACTAGCGGGATTTACCTACTTGCCAAAAACATTCAGTACTTC
CASSDWTSGIYLLAKNIQYF
>TRBD2|NA|TRBJ2-2|TRBV9
TGTGCCAGCAGCGTAGAACTAGCGGGAAGGTCGGGTGTCGGGGAGCTGTTTTTT
CASSVELAGRSGVGELFF
>NA|NA|TRBJ2-7|TRBV3-1/TRBV3-2
TGTGCCAGCAGCCAAGATTTTATGTACGAGCAGTACTTC
CASSQDFMYEQYF
>TRBD1|NA|TRBJ2-6|TRBV18
TGTGCCAGCTCACCCGGGACAGGAGCTCCACTATCTGGGGCCAACGTCCTGACTTTC
CASSPGTGAPLSGANVLTF
>TRBD2|NA|TRBJ2-1|TRBV4-1
TGCGCCAGCAGCCAACCCCTAAGACTAGCGGGAGTAGGCGAGCAGTTCTTC
CASSQPLRLAGVGEQFF
>NA|NA|TRBJ2-5|TRBV19
TGTGCCAGTAGCCAGGGGTTTCGGGAGACCCAGTACTTC
CASSQGFRETQYF
>TRBD1|NA|TRBJ1-5|TRBV29-1
TGCAGCGTAGGATACAGGGGGCAGGATCAGCCCCAGCATTTT
CSVGYRGQDQPQHF
>NA|once|TRBJ1-5|TRBV30
TGTGCCTGGAGTGTACTTACGGGCAGGGGACAGCCCCAGCATTTT
CAWSVLTGRGQPQHF